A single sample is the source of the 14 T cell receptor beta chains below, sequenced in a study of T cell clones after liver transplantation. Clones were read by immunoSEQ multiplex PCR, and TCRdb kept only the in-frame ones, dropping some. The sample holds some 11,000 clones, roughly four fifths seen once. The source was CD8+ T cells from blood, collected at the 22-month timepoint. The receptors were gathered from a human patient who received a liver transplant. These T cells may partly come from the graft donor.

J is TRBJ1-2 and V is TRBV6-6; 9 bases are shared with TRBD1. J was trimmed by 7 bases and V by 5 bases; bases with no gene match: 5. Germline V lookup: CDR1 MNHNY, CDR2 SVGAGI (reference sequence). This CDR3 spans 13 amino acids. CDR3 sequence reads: CASSLGQGGGYTF. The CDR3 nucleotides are TGTGCCAGCAGTCTGGGACAGGGAGGTGGCTACACCTTC.

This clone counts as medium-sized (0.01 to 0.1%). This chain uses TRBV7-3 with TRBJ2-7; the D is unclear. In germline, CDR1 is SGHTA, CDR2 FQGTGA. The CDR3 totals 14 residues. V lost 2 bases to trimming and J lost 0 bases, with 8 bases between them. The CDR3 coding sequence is TGTGCCAGCAGCTTAGGATCGAGCTCCTACGAGCAGTACTTC. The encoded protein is CASSLGSSSYEQYF.

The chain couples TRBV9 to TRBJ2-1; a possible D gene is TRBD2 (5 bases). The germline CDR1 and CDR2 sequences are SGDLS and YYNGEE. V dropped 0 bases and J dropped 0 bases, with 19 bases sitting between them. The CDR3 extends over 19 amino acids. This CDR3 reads CASSVGSFSAVFSYNEQFF. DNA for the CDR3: TGTGCCAGCAGCGTAGGTAGCTTCTCAGCGGTCTTCTCCTACAATGAGCAGTTCTTC.

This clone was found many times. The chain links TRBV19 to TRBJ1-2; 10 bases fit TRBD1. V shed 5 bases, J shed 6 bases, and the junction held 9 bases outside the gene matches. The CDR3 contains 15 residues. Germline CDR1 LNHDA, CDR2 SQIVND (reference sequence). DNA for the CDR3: TGTGCCAGTAGTGCGTCCCCTGGACAGGGGGATGGCTACACCTTC. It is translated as CASSASPGQGDGYTF.

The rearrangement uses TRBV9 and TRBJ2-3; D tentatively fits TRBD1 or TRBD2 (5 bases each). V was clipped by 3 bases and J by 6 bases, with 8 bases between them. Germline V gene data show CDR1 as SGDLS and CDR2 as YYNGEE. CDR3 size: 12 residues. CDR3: CASSGEGDTQYF. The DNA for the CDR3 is TGTGCCAGCAGCGGTGAGGGGGATACGCAGTATTTT. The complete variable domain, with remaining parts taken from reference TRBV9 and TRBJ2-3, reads DSGVTQTPKHLITATGQRVTLRCSPRSGDLSVYWYQQSLDQGLQFLIQYYNGEERAKGNILERFSAQQFPDLHSELNLSSLELGDSALYFCASSGEGDTQYFGPGTRLTVL.

CDR3 nucleotide sequence: TGTGCCAGCAGTACCCGGGATAACTCCTACAATGAGCAGTTCTTC. This codes for CASSTRDNSYNEQFF. The rearrangement links TRBV27 to TRBJ2-1, with D possibly matching TRBD2 (5 bases). Germline V gives CDR1 MNHEY, CDR2 SMNVEV (reference sequence). The CDR3 is 15 amino acids. Trimming shortened V by 5 bases and J by 0 bases, and 11 bases separated the two germline ends.

CDR3 DNA: TGCGCCAGCAGCTTGGAACCCGCTACGATTTATAGCACAGATACGCAGTATTTT. Translated: CASSLEPATIYSTDTQYF. V gene TRBV5-1 combines with J gene TRBJ2-3, with no clear D. V lost 0 bases to trimming and J lost 0 bases, with 17 bases between them. The CDR3 extends over 18 amino acids. The germline V gene encodes CDR1 SGHRS and CDR2 YFSETQ.

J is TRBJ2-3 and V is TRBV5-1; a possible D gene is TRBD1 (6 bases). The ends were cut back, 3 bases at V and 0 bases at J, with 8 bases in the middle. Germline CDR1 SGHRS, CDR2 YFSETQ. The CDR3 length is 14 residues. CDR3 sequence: CASSSDRSTDTQYF. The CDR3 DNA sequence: TGCGCCAGCAGCTCGGACAGAAGCACAGATACGCAGTATTTT. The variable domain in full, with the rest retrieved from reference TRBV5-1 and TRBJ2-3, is KAGVTQTPRYLIKTRGQQVTLSCSPISGHRSVSWYQQTPGQGLQFLFEYFSETQRNKGNFPGRFSGRQFSNSRSEMNVSTLELGDSALYLCASSSDRSTDTQYFGPGTRLTVL.

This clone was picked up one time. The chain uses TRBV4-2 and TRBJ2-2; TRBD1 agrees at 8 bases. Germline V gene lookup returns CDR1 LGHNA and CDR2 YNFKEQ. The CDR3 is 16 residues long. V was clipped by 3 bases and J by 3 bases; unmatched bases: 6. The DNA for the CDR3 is TGTGCCAGCAGCCACGGGACAGGAGGAGACACCGGGGAGCTGTTTTTT. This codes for CASSHGTGGDTGELFF.

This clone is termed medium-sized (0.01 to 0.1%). Here the CDR3 DNA reads TGTGCCAGCAGCTCGGAGACCGGGGAGCTGTTTTTT. This translates into CASSSETGELFF. This rearrangement joins TRBV7-3 to TRBJ2-2; D gene ambiguous. The V end lost 4 bases, the J end lost 5 bases, and 5 bases lay between the germline ends. CDR3 length: 12 amino acids. CDR1 and CDR2 (germline): SGHTA, FQGTGA.

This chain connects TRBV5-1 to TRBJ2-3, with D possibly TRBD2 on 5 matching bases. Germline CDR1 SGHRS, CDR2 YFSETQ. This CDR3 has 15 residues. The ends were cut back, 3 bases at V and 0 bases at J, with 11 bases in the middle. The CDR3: CASSWAGASTDTQYF. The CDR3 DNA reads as TGCGCCAGCAGCTGGGCGGGTGCCAGCACAGATACGCAGTATTTT.

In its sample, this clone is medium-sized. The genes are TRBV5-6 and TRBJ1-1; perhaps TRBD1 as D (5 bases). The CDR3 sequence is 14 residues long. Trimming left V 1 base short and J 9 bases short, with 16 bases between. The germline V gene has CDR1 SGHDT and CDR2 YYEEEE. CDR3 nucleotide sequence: TGTGCCAGCAGCTTGTGGGGGGAAGGGGATCAAGCTTTCTTT. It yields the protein CASSLWGEGDQAFF.

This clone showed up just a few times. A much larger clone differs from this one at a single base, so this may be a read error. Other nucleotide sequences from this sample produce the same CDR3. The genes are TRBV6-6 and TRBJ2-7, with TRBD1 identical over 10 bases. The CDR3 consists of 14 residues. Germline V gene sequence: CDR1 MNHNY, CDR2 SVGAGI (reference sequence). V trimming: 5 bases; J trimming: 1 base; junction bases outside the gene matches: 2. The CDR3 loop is CASSPGQGSYEQYF. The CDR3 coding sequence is TGTGCCAGCAGTCCGGGACAGGGGTCCTACGAGCAGTACTTC.

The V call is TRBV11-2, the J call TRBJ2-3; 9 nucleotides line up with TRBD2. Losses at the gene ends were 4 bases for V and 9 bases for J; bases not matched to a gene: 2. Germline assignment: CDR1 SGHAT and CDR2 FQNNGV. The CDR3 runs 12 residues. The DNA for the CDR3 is TGTGCCAGCAGCTCGGGACTAGCCACGCAGTATTTT. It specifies CASSSGLATQYF.